These 20 T cell receptor beta chains originate from one sample sequenced in a study of CD8+ T cells in alopecia areata (dated by TCRdb to 2016 to 2019). The library was built by means of the immunoSEQ multiplex PCR assay. RNA was extracted from all samples and reverse transcribed into cDNA as template for TCR sequencing. The immuneACCESS repertoire file appears here via TCRdb, limited to in-frame rearrangements. These files lack a portion of the clones; in checked studies, under half of the deficit traces to unresolved V genes, and the cause of the others is not known. Recorded for this sample are over 150,000 clones; 56% of them occurred a single time. In total, the top ten clones hold roughly 5.3% of the sample. Material: CD8+ T cells sorted from blood. These receptor sequences come from a human donor in good health.

The chain has TRBV4-1 and TRBJ2-6; D possibly corresponds to TRBD1 (6 bases). Germline CDR1 reads MGHRA; CDR2 reads YSYEKL. Trimming removed 3 bases from V and 2 bases from J, with 17 bases in between. This CDR3 spans 18 amino acids. The DNA for the CDR3 is TGCGCCAGCAGCCAGCGACAGGCCTTGGAGGCTGGGGCCAACGTCCTGACTTTC. Its translation: CASSQRQALEAGANVLTF.

This clone has a handful of counts. The rearrangement uses TRBV6-5 and TRBJ2-1; perhaps D is TRBD1 or TRBD2 (5 bases each). Trimming took 1 base from V and 6 from J, leaving 7 bases between them. From germline, CDR1 is MNHEY and CDR2 SVGAGI. This CDR3 has 13 residues. CDR3 nucleotides: TGTGCCAGCAGTTACTATGGGGGCAATGAGCAGTTCTTC. This codes for CASSYYGGNEQFF.

V is TRBV2 and J is TRBJ1-2; D might be TRBD1 (6 bases). V dropped 1 base and J dropped 4 bases, with 13 bases sitting between them. This CDR3 is 15 amino acids long. CDR1 is SNHLY and CDR2 is FYNNEI in the germline V gene. The CDR3 protein is CASSEGFRGGYGYTF. As DNA, the CDR3 is TGTGCCAGCAGTGAAGGTTTCAGGGGAGGCTATGGCTACACCTTC.

This chain joins TRBV9 and TRBJ1-4, with D possibly matching TRBD1 (6 bases). Trimming removed 7 bases from V and 3 bases from J, with 10 bases in between. The CDR3 is made up of 13 amino acids. CDR1 and CDR2 (germline): SGDLS, YYNGEE. The CDR3 coding sequence is TGTGCCAGCCGAAGGGGGGCTAATGAAAAACTGTTTTTT. Its translation is CASRRGANEKLFF.

The table lists this clone with a count of one. The rearrangement joins TRBV7-9 to TRBJ1-2; D remains unclear. Trimming pared 4 bases from V and 4 bases from J, leaving 19 bases between. This CDR3 has 16 residues. Per germline, CDR1 SEHNR and CDR2 FQNEAQ (reference sequence). In DNA, the CDR3 is TGTGCCAGCAGCTCACACGTCCGGACCATAACCTATGGCTACACCTTC. It yields the protein CASSSHVRTITYGYTF.

V usage is TRBV29-1 and J usage is TRBJ1-1; 7 nucleotides agree with TRBD1. The CDR3 contains 13 residues. The J segment lost 4 bases and the V segment lost 7 bases, leaving 9 bases of the junction unmatched. CDR1 SQVTM and CDR2 ANQGSEA come from the germline V gene. The CDR3 DNA is TGCAGCGGCAGGGAGGCAGGGGGCACTGAAGCTTTCTTT. Amino acids: CSGREAGGTEAFF. Looking up the rest from reference TRBV29-1 and TRBJ1-1 gives the full variable domain: SAVISQKPSRDICQRGTSLTIQCQVDSQVTMMFWYRQQPGQSLTLIATANQGSEATYESGFVIDKFPISRPNLTFSTLTVSNMSPEDSSIYLCSGREAGGTEAFFGQGTRLTVV.

CDR3: CASSPGGSGFGELFF. CDR3 DNA sequence: TGTGCCAGCAGCCCAGGGGGCTCGGGATTCGGGGAGCTGTTTTTT. The rearrangement links TRBV5-6 to TRBJ2-2, with 8 bases that match TRBD1. CDR1 and CDR2 from the germline V gene are SGHDT and YYEEEE. The CDR3 sequence is 15 residues long. V trimming: 4 bases; J trimming: 7 bases; junction bases outside the gene matches: 9.

The chain joins TRBV5-6 to TRBJ2-7, with no clear D. Trimming took 2 bases from V and 0 from J, leaving 9 bases between them. Germline V gene lookup returns CDR1 SGHDT and CDR2 YYEEEE. This CDR3 region has 14 residues. The CDR3 sequence is CASSFGLNSYEQYF. Written as DNA, the CDR3 is TGTGCCAGCAGCTTTGGGTTAAACTCCTACGAGCAGTACTTC.

V is TRBV29-1 and J is TRBJ2-1; 7 bases fit TRBD2. Germline CDR1 reads SQVTM; CDR2 reads ANQGSEA. This CDR3 comprises 14 residues. The trim removed 4 bases at V and 6 bases at J, leaving 9 bases unmatched. CDR3 DNA: TGCAGCGTTGTACCGGGGGGAAGGGCCAATGAGCAGTTCTTC. Translating gives CSVVPGGRANEQFF.

This clone is a singleton in its sample. The rearrangement uses TRBV29-1 and TRBJ1-1; 8 bases map to TRBD1. Germline CDR1 is SQVTM and CDR2 is ANQGSEA. The CDR3 sequence is 16 residues long. Trimming took 7 bases from V and 3 from J; bases not matched to a gene: 16. In nucleotides, the CDR3 is TGCAGCGCCGAGCTCGGACAGGGAGTTTTGGACACTGAAGCTTTCTTT. This gives the protein CSAELGQGVLDTEAFF.

The chain is built from TRBV7-9 and TRBJ1-2; 9 nucleotides align to TRBD1. Trimming cost V 5 bases and J 8 bases; bases outside gene matches: 12. In germline, CDR1 is SEHNR, CDR2 FQNEAQ (reference sequence). There are 15 residues in the CDR3. The CDR3 nucleotides are TGTGCCAGCAGCGAAGGGGGACAGGGCCAATCGGGCTACACCTTC. It specifies CASSEGGQGQSGYTF.

V and J are TRBV4-1 and TRBJ2-7; tentative D call: TRBD2 (6 bases). Trimming took off 0 bases at V and 2 bases at J, with 11 bases between the two ends. Germline CDR1 MGHRA, CDR2 YSYEKL. The CDR3 sequence is 15 residues long. CDR3 residues: CASSQEPREPYEQYF. CDR3 coding DNA: TGCGCCAGCAGCCAAGAGCCGCGGGAACCCTACGAGCAGTACTTC.

V is TRBV2 and J is TRBJ2-7; D is possibly TRBD1 (6 bases). The V gene's germline CDR1 is SNHLY and CDR2 FYNNEI. The CDR3 spans 16 residues. Trimming pared 2 bases from V and 1 base from J, leaving 15 bases between. This chain's CDR3 is CASSERDTILSYEQYF. The CDR3 DNA reads TGTGCCAGCAGTGAAAGGGACACCATCCTATCCTACGAGCAGTACTTC. The full variable domain, rest sourced from reference TRBV2 and TRBJ2-7, is EPEVTQTPSHQVTQMGQEVILRCVPISNHLYFYWYRQILGQKVEFLVSFYNNEISEKSEIFDDQFSVERPDGSNFTLKIRSTKLEDSAMYFCASSERDTILSYEQYFGPGTRLTVT.

J is TRBJ1-1 and V is TRBV7-9, with a tentative D call TRBD1 (5 bases). The V end lost 6 bases, the J end lost 0 bases, and 14 bases lay between the germline ends. The CDR3 sequence is 15 residues long. CDR1 is SEHNR and CDR2 is FQNEAQ in the germline V gene (reference sequence). CDR3 protein: CASSSPMGVNTEAFF. DNA of the CDR3: TGTGCCAGCAGTTCCCCCATGGGGGTGAACACTGAAGCTTTCTTT.

CDR3 loop: CASSQDRWTGYSPLHF. CDR3 nucleotides: TGTGCCAGCAGCCAAGATAGATGGACAGGGTACTCACCCCTCCACTTT. The chain employs TRBV4-2 and TRBJ1-6, with 8 nucleotides matching TRBD1. CDR1 and CDR2 from the germline V gene are LGHNA and YNFKEQ. The CDR3 covers 16 residues. Trimming took 0 bases from V and 10 from J; bases not matched to a gene: 8.

As for this clone: Other DNA sequences of this sample code for an identical CDR3. This sequence joins TRBV2 and TRBJ2-5, with TRBD2 identical over 8 bases. Germline V lookup: CDR1 SNHLY, CDR2 FYNNEI. The V and J ends lost 1 base and 2 bases, in that order; junction bases with no gene match: 3. The CDR3 loop spans 15 amino acids. CDR3 region: CASSEGSGVQETQYF. The DNA for the CDR3 is TGTGCCAGCAGTGAAGGTAGCGGGGTTCAAGAGACCCAGTACTTC.

This clone appeared a few times. The J gene is TRBJ1-2, the V gene TRBV7-9, with D unresolved. The CDR3 is 15 residues long. Germline V gene lookup returns CDR1 SEHNR and CDR2 FQNEAQ (reference sequence). Trimming pared 2 bases from V and 0 bases from J, leaving 10 bases between. The DNA for the CDR3 is TGTGCCAGCAGCTTACCCCCCGGAGCTAACTATGGCTACACCTTC. Translating gives CASSLPPGANYGYTF.

The chain couples TRBV6-5 to TRBJ1-5; 7 positions agree with TRBD1. CDR1 is MNHEY and CDR2 is SVGAGI in the germline V gene. The CDR3 covers 15 residues. The V segment lost 6 bases and the J segment 1 base; nucleotides outside the gene matches: 6. The CDR3 here is CASRQGRLSNQPQHF. As DNA, the CDR3 is TGTGCCAGCAGACAGGGGAGGTTGAGCAATCAGCCCCAGCATTTT.

Ten or more counts support this clone. Mismatch with germline at one junction end may stem from a read error. The rearrangement uses TRBV5-1 and TRBJ2-1; 7 bases fit TRBD2. The CDR3 spans 15 residues. The germline V gene has CDR1 SGHRS and CDR2 YFSETQ. The CDR3 protein is CASRLGEGGLNEQFF. The CDR3 coding sequence is TGCGCCAGCAGATTGGGGGAGGGCGGGTTGAATGAGCAGTTCTTC.

This chain connects TRBV7-9 to TRBJ2-7; no firm D call. The length of the CDR3 is 13 residues. CDR1 and CDR2 from the germline V gene are SEHNR and FQNEAQ (reference sequence). The V and J ends lost 2 bases and 4 bases respectively, with 9 bases between them. For the CDR3, the DNA is TGTGCCAGCAGCTTAACCCCGCCGTACGAGCAGTACTTC. As protein: CASSLTPPYEQYF.